A selection of T cell receptor beta chains follows, all from one sample in a study of CD8+ T cells in alopecia areata. Generated by immunoSEQ multiplex PCR, the TCRdb table keeps only in-frame clones and is missing some. The table has some 120,000 clones, approximately 60% seen once. Source: CD4+ T cells sorted from blood, taken at week 4, from a patient treated with tofacitinib. These receptors were taken from a human donor with alopecia areata. CDR3s include the opening cysteine and the closing phenylalanine or tryptophan. Clone size is stated in some rows and not others, as once, few, many or a class when expanded.

length: 16; V: TRBV30; size: -; CDR3: CAWSVLFGGETGELFF
length: 12; V: TRBV30; size: many; CDR3: CAWSVQGNTIYF
length: 15; V: TRBV9; size: -; CDR3: CASSVALANTGELFF
length: 12; V: TRBV30; size: -; CDR3: CALTVLSYEQYF
length: 14; V: TRBV4-3; size: once; CDR3: CASSQGLGPAKQYF
length: 18; V: TRBV4-2; size: -; CDR3: CASSQAGPLAGGYNEQFF
length: 13; V: TRBV2; size: -; CDR3: CASTSGWDEKLFF
length: 13; V: TRBV10-3; size: -; CDR3: CAISESTGGIQYF
length: 13; V: TRBV30; size: -; CDR3: CAWSPRVRGELFF
length: 16; V: TRBV4-2; size: -; CDR3: CASSQDWTAGANVLTF
length: 15; V: TRBV29-1; size: -; CDR3: CSVALRFAANTEAFF
length: 14; V: TRBV19; size: -; CDR3: CATKGAKAYNEQFF